The 22 T cell receptor beta chains below come from one sample, sequenced in a study of cytomegalovirus exposure and HLA in healthy donors. Use of 60 Vbeta and 13 Jbeta primers characterized the PCR. Using immunoSEQ multiplex PCR, the repertoire was profiled, and TCRdb retains in-frame clones only, with some absent. This table holds about 130,000 clones, over 70% found once. The specimen sequenced was PBMCs. The receptors here all came from a man younger than 35 in good health and CMV-seropositive.

The V and J genes are TRBV6-1 and TRBJ2-1; D uncertain. This CDR3 spans 15 amino acids. Trimming took 0 bases from V and 0 from J, leaving 6 bases between them. Germline V gene lookup returns CDR1 MNHNS and CDR2 SASEGT. The CDR3 DNA sequence: TGTGCCAGCAGTGAAGCTGAGAGCTCCTACAATGAGCAGTTCTTC. Translation gives CASSEAESSYNEQFF.

This clone appeared a few times. V and J are TRBV11-2 and TRBJ1-2; no reliable D call. CDR1 SGHAT and CDR2 FQNNGV come from the germline V gene. The CDR3 has 15 amino acids. The V end lost 3 bases, the J end lost 1 base, and 12 bases lay between the germline ends. This chain's CDR3 is CASSFPGANNYGYTF. DNA of the CDR3: TGTGCCAGCAGCTTTCCCGGTGCAAATAACTATGGCTACACCTTC.

V gene TRBV30 combines with J gene TRBJ1-2; possibly TRBD1 for D (6 bases). This CDR3 comprises 14 residues. Trimming removed 4 bases from V and 4 bases from J, with 16 bases in between. From germline, CDR1 is GTSNPN and CDR2 SVGIG (reference sequence). CDR3 in DNA: TGTGCCTGGACTCAGGGGCCGGGGAGCTATGGCTACACCTTC. Protein product: CAWTQGPGSYGYTF.

The rearrangement joins TRBV6-5 to TRBJ2-7; tentative D call: TRBD1 (6 bases). V was shortened by 8 bases and J by 1 base, with 12 bases between the two germline ends. The CDR3 has 13 residues. Germline values: CDR1 MNHEY, CDR2 SVGAGI. CDR3 amino acids: CASLGQNSYEQYF. The CDR3 bases are TGTGCCAGCCTCGGACAGAATTCCTACGAGCAGTACTTC.

The chain combines TRBV9 with TRBJ2-3, with TRBD1 matching over 7 bases. Germline V CDR1 and CDR2: SGDLS, YYNGEE. Trimming at V came to 0 bases and at J to 4 bases, leaving 14 bases not matched to a gene. The CDR3 has 18 residues. For the CDR3, the DNA is TGTGCCAGCAGCGTAGGGCCCCACCTTGGACAGGAATCAGATACGCAGTATTTT. It translates to CASSVGPHLGQESDTQYF.

V and J are TRBV15 and TRBJ1-1; TRBD1 is a possible D gene (5 bases). The CDR3 spans 15 residues. Germline V gives CDR1 LNHNV, CDR2 YYDKDF (reference sequence). The V end lost 0 bases, the J end lost 4 bases, and 12 bases lay between the germline ends. CDR3 sequence: CATSRERGYRTEAFF. CDR3 coding DNA: TGTGCCACCAGCAGAGAACGGGGGTATCGCACTGAAGCTTTCTTT.

The chain combines TRBV27 with TRBJ2-7; 9 nucleotides line up with TRBD1. After removal of 5 bases from V and 2 bases from J, the junction contained 7 bases not matched to a gene. CDR3 size: 15 residues. Per germline, CDR1 MNHEY and CDR2 SMNVEV (reference sequence). CDR3 amino acids: CASSVGTGSPYEQYF. The CDR3 bases are TGTGCCAGCAGTGTCGGGACAGGGAGTCCCTACGAGCAGTACTTC.

J is TRBJ1-1 and V is TRBV5-5; D might be TRBD1 (5 bases). The CDR3 spans 15 residues. Germline-derived CDR1 and CDR2 are SGHKS and YYEKEE (reference sequence). Trimming pared 0 bases from V and 1 base from J, leaving 10 bases between. The CDR3 DNA reads TGTGCCAGCAGCTTGGAAGGGGTTGAGAACACTGAAGCTTTCTTT. Amino acids: CASSLEGVENTEAFF.

The chain combines TRBV19 with TRBJ2-2, with TRBD2 matching 8 bases. Trimming removed 3 bases from V and 3 bases from J; junction bases left unmatched: 12. Germline V gene data show CDR1 as LNHDA and CDR2 as SQIVND (reference sequence). This CDR3 is 18 amino acids long. The CDR3: CASSIHDPGGGYTGELFF. CDR3 nucleotides: TGTGCCAGTAGTATTCACGACCCCGGGGGGGGATACACCGGGGAGCTGTTTTTT.

V is TRBV4-3 and J is TRBJ1-6, with a tentative D call TRBD1 (5 bases). The CDR3 has 18 amino acids. The V and J ends lost 3 bases and 7 bases respectively, with 22 bases between them. The germline V gene encodes CDR1 LGHNA and CDR2 YSLEER. The CDR3 loop reads CASSHTVGGGAANSPLHF. CDR3 sequence (DNA): TGCGCCAGCAGCCACACCGTCGGTGGTGGGGCAGCGAATTCACCCCTCCACTTT.

CDR3 protein: CASTPWGGSDEQFF. DNA for the CDR3: TGTGCCAGCACCCCTTGGGGGGGGAGCGATGAGCAGTTCTTC. This chain uses TRBV7-9 with TRBJ2-1, with 7 nucleotides matching TRBD2. This CDR3 comprises 14 residues. Germline V gene sequence: CDR1 SEHNR, CDR2 FQNEAQ (reference sequence). With V trimmed by 7 bases and J by 8 bases, 11 bases remained unmatched.

This clone has a single count. The J gene is TRBJ1-1, the V gene TRBV7-6, with D possibly TRBD1 on 6 matching bases. Germline CDR1 SGHVS, CDR2 FNYEAQ. The CDR3 runs 16 residues. Trimming removed 1 base from V and 1 base from J, with 13 bases in between. In DNA form, the CDR3 reads TGTGCCAGCAGCTTAGGGGCAGGGGAAACGAACACTGAAGCTTTCTTT. This sequence encodes CASSLGAGETNTEAFF.

The chain employs TRBV19 and TRBJ2-3, with 8 bases identical to TRBD2. Germline CDR1 LNHDA, CDR2 SQIVND (reference sequence). The CDR3 runs 15 residues. Trimming cost V 9 bases and J 6 bases; bases outside gene matches: 14. In DNA, the CDR3 is TGTGCCAGCATGAGCCGAGCGGGAGTTTACGATACGCAGTATTTT. Translation gives CASMSRAGVYDTQYF.

This clone was seen only a few times. The genes are TRBV27 and TRBJ2-1; D is perhaps TRBD2 (5 bases). CDR1 MNHEY and CDR2 SMNVEV come from the germline V gene (reference sequence). V was clipped by 6 bases and J by 0 bases, with 6 bases between them. The CDR3 runs 13 residues. The CDR3 nucleotides read TGTGCCAGCAGCACTAGCTCCTACAATGAGCAGTTCTTC. Its translation is CASSTSSYNEQFF.

The CDR3 DNA sequence: TGTGCCAGCAGTGGGACTGTGAATTCACCCCTCCACTTT. This sequence encodes CASSGTVNSPLHF. The J gene is TRBJ1-6, the V gene TRBV6-1; D gene unclear. The CDR3 extends over 13 amino acids. Germline V gives CDR1 MNHNS, CDR2 SASEGT. Trimming removed 4 bases at V and 7 bases at J, with 8 bases between.

The rearrangement links TRBV19 to TRBJ2-2; 7 bases are shared with TRBD1. This CDR3 contains 15 residues. With V trimmed by 5 bases and J by 4 bases, 7 bases remained unmatched. Per the germline V gene, CDR1 is LNHDA and CDR2 is SQIVND (reference sequence). The CDR3 here is CASSPGTEFTGELFF. The CDR3 DNA reads TGTGCCAGTAGTCCCGGGACAGAATTCACCGGGGAGCTGTTTTTT.

J is TRBJ2-3 and V is TRBV7-9, with D possibly being TRBD2 (6 bases). V was shortened by 0 bases and J by 1 base, with 8 bases between the two germline ends. The CDR3 runs to 15 residues. In germline, CDR1 is SEHNR, CDR2 FQNEAQ (reference sequence). CDR3 sequence (DNA): TGTGCCAGCAGCTTAGCGGCTAGCGGCACAGATACGCAGTATTTT. Translated: CASSLAASGTDTQYF.

The chain combines TRBV19 with TRBJ2-3; TRBD2 aligns across 8 bases. The V gene's germline CDR1 is LNHDA and CDR2 SQIVND (reference sequence). There are 15 residues in the CDR3. Losses at the gene ends were 5 bases for V and 1 base for J; bases not matched to a gene: 5. DNA of the CDR3: TGTGCCAGTAGTCCACGGGAGGGCCGCACAGATACGCAGTATTTT. This translates into CASSPREGRTDTQYF.

This chain uses TRBV9 with TRBJ2-5; TRBD2 agrees at 10 bases. The germline V gene has CDR1 SGDLS and CDR2 YYNGEE. Trimming took 0 bases from V and 5 from J; bases not matched to a gene: 7. The CDR3 is 16 residues long. The CDR3 nucleotides read TGTGCCAGCAGCGTAGAACTAGCGGGACGACCGGAGACCCAGTACTTC. Protein product: CASSVELAGRPETQYF.

The V gene is TRBV5-5, the J gene TRBJ1-4, with D possibly matching TRBD1 (5 bases). Looked up from germline, CDR1 is SGHKS and CDR2 is YYEKEE (reference sequence). The V end was cut by 0 bases, the J end by 5 bases, with 11 bases between. This CDR3 region has 15 residues. The DNA of the CDR3 is TGTGCCAGCAGCTTGGGGGCAGGGATAAATGAAAAACTGTTTTTT. This gives the protein CASSLGAGINEKLFF.

The V gene is TRBV6-1, the J gene TRBJ1-4, with 7 bases that match TRBD1. CDR1 and CDR2 from the germline V gene are MNHNS and SASEGT. V shed 10 bases and J 8 bases; nucleotides not matched to a gene: 10. The CDR3 is made up of 13 amino acids. CDR3 protein: CAISGTDREKLFF. The CDR3 DNA reads as TGTGCCATCTCCGGGACAGACCGAGAAAAACTGTTTTTT.

This clone was seen only once. The chain combines TRBV4-1 with TRBJ2-2; D not certain. V lost 0 bases, J lost 3 bases, and 11 bases lay in between. Germline CDR1 reads MGHRA; CDR2 reads YSYEKL. CDR3 length equals 16 residues. Here the CDR3 reads CASSQDWALYTGELFF. CDR3 bases: TGCGCCAGCAGCCAAGATTGGGCTTTATACACCGGGGAGCTGTTTTTT.